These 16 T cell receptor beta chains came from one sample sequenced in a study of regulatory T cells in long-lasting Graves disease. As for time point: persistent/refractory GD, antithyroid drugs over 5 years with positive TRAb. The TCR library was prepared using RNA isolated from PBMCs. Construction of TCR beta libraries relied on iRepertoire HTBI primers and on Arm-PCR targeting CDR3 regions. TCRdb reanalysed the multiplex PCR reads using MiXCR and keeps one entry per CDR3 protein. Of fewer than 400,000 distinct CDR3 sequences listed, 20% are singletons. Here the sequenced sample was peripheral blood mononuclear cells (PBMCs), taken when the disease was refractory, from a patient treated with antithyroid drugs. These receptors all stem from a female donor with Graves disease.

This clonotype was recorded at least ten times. The CDR3 loop is CASSFDFRDRGGGYTF. In nucleotides, the CDR3 is TGTGCCAGCAGTTTCGATTTCCGGGACAGGGGAGGAGGCTACACCTTC. This chain connects TRBV28 to TRBJ1-2; 10 bases fit TRBD1. The CDR3 loop spans 16 amino acids. CDR1 is MDHEN, CDR2 SYDVKM, per germline. J was trimmed by 8 bases and V by 3 bases; bases with no gene match: 12.

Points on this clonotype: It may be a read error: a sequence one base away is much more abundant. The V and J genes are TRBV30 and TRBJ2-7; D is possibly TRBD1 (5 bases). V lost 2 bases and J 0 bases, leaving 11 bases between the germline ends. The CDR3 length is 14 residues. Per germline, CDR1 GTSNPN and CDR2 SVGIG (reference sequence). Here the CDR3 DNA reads TGTGCCTGGAGTCCCGGACACGCCTCCTACGAGCAGTACTTC. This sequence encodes CAWSPGHASYEQYF.

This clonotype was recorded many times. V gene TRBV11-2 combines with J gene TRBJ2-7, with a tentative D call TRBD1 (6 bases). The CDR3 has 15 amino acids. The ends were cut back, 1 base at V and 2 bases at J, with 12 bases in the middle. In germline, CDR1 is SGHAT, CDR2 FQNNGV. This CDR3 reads CASSLGLDSTYEQYF. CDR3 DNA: TGTGCCAGCAGCTTAGGTTTGGACAGTACCTACGAGCAGTACTTC.

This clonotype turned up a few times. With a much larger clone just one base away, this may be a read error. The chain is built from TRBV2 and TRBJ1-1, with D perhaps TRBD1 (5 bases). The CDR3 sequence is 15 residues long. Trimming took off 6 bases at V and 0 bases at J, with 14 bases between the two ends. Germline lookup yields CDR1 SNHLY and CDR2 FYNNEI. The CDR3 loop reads CASRSPAGLNTEAFF. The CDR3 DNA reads TGTGCCAGCAGGAGCCCTGCAGGGTTGAACACTGAAGCTTTCTTT.

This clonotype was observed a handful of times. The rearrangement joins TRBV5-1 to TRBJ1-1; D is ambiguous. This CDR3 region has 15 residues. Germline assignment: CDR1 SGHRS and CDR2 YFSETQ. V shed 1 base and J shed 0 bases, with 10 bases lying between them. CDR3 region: CASSLYTGMNTEAFF. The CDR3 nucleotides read TGCGCCAGCAGCTTGTATACGGGTATGAACACTGAAGCTTTCTTT.

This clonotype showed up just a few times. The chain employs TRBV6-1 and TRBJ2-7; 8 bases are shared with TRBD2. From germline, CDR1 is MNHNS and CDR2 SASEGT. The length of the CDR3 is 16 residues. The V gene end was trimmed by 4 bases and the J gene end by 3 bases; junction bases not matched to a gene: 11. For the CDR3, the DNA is TGTGCCAGCAGTGGGTGGGGAGCGGGAGTAGGCTACGAGCAGTACTTC. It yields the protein CASSGWGAGVGYEQYF.

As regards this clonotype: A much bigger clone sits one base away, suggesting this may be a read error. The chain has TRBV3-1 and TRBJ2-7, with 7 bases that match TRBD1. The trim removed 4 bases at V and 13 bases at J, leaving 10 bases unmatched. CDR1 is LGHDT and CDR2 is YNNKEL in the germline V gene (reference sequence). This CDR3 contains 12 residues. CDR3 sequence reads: CASSLRQGALYF. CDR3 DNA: TGTGCCAGCAGCCTCCGACAGGGTGCTCTTTACTTC.

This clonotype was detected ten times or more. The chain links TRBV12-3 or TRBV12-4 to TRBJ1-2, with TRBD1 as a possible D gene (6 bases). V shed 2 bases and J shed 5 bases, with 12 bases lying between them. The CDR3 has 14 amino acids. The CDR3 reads CASSLRGEGYGYTF. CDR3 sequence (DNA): TGTGCCAGCAGTTTAAGGGGGGAAGGATATGGCTACACCTTC.

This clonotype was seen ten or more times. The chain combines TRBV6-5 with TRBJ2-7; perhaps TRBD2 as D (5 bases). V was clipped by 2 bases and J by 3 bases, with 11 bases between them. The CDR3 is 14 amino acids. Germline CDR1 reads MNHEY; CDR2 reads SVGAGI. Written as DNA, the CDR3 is TGTGCCAGCAGTTACCGGGCGGGTAGCTACGAGCAGTACTTC. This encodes CASSYRAGSYEQYF.

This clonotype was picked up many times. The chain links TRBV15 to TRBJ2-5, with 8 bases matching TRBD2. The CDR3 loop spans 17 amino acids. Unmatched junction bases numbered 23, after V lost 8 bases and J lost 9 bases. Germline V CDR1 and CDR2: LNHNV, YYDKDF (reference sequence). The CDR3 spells CATSPMRGGRRPAAQYF. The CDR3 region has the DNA TGTGCCACCTCTCCAATGCGTGGCGGGAGGCGGCCTGCGGCCCAGTACTTC.

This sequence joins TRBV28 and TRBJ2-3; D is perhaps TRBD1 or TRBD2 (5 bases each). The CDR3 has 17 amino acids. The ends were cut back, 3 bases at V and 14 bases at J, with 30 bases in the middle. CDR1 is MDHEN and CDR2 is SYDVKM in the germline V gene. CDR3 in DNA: TGTGCCAGCAGTTTCGCCTATCTCAATGTCGGGGCGTACGTTTGGTATTTT. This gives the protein CASSFAYLNVGAYVWYF.

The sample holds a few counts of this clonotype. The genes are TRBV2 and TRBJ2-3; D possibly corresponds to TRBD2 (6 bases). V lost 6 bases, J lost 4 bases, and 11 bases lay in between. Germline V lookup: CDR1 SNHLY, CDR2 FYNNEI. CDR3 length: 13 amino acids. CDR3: CASREGYSDTQYF. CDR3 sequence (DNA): TGTGCCAGCAGGGAGGGGTACTCAGATACGCAGTATTTT.

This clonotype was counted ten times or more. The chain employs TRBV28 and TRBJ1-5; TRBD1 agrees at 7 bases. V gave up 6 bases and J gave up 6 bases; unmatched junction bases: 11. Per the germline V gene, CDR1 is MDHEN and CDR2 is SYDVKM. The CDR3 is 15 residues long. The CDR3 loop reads CASRNDRAGGQPQHF. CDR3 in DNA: TGTGCCAGCAGGAATGACAGGGCCGGTGGTCAGCCCCAGCATTTT.

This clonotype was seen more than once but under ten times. The CDR3 here is CASSFDPGLLETQYF. CDR3 sequence (DNA): TGCGCCAGCAGCTTTGACCCGGGACTACTAGAGACCCAGTACTTC. This chain joins TRBV5-1 and TRBJ2-5; TRBD2 matches 7 bases. The CDR3 is 15 amino acids. V was pared by 2 bases and J by 4 bases, with 8 bases of the junction left unmatched. Germline values: CDR1 SGHRS, CDR2 YFSETQ. The complete variable domain, with remaining parts taken from reference TRBV5-1 and TRBJ2-5, reads KAGVTQTPRYLIKTRGQQVTLSCSPISGHRSVSWYQQTPGQGLQFLFEYFSETQRNKGNFPGRFSGRQFSNSRSEMNVSTLELGDSALYLCASSFDPGLLETQYFGPGTRLLVL.

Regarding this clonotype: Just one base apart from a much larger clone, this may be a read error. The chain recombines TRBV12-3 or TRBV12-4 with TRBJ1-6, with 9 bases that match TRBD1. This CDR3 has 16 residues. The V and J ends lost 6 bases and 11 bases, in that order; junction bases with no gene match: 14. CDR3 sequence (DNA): TGTGCCAGCAGCCCCTCTGTCGGGACAGGGTTCCCACCCCTCCACTTT. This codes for CASSPSVGTGFPPLHF.

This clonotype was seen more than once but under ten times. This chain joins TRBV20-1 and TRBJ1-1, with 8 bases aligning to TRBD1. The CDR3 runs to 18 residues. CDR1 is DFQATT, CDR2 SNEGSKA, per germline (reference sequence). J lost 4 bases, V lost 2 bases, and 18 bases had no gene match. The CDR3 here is CSARWRRTGKGTSTEAFF. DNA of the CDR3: TGCAGTGCTAGATGGAGAAGGACAGGGAAGGGTACGAGCACTGAAGCTTTCTTT.